This T cell receptor beta chain was retrieved from a study of blood T cell repertoires in COVID-19 (dated by TCRdb to between 2020 and 2021). Regarding the study in general: Collaborator samples came from the United States, Italy and Spain and covered acute and convalescent phases of COVID-19. The material from the prospective study consisted of cDNA or gDNA derived from T cells, B-cell-depleted T cells, or PBMCs. The dataset comprised deeply sampled blood TCRbeta repertoires from subjects exposed to, actively infected with, or recovered from COVID-19. The repertoires were released in a freely available public database intended as a resource for research on the immune response to SARS-CoV-2. The samples were drawn from two sources: the first 160 participants of the ongoing ImmuneRACE study, and 1,254 subjects contributed by 6 global collaborators. A de-identified subject ID, COVID-19 status, age in years and sex were almost always included in the sample metadata. HLA class I and class II types, where available, came from metadata supplied by the sample provider rather than from assay-based typing. The full study reports these points: Clinical and demographic metadata were provided uncurated, with the amount varying by source and participant.

A word on this clone: Its specific antigen is unknown. Base qualities are not at hand, and no much larger clone is one base apart.

TCRbeta CDR3 regions were amplified from genomic DNA by means of the immunoSEQ Assay, a bias-controlled multiplex PCR. As for how the authors treated the data: Nucleated cell counts per sample were estimated from amplification of reference gene primers within the assay. To quantify the absolute abundance of each unique TCRbeta CDR3 rearrangement, sequence reads were collapsed and filtered. Productive Simpson clonality was computed per sample as the square root of Simpson's diversity index over productive rearrangements. As stored in TCRdb, this immuneACCESS dataset retains in-frame rearrangements with V and J assigned. A fraction of the clones does not appear; measured against another copy, unresolved V genes explain less than half of the discrepancy, and the remainder lacks a known reason. Clone size and V and J calls were adopted from that table, with D and trimming inferred from the DNA. This sample has roughly 520,000 clones in its table, and 88% of those were observed once. 1.5% to 2% of the sample is taken by the ten largest.

There are 13 amino acids in the CDR3, from cysteine to phenylalanine inclusive. Just CDR3 DNA is preserved here, 39 bases in frame from base 1. The junction shows trimming of 0 bases on V and 4 bases on J, plus 6 bases between the germline ends. Enrolling through a virtual design, the prospective study's participants ranged in age from roughly 18 to 95 years and lived across roughly 24 United States geographic areas. Cohort assignment in the prospective study relied on participant-reported clinical history from a screening survey and a study questionnaire. For ImmuneRACE Cohort 3, a participant was defined as recovered based on two consecutive negative NP/OP PCR tests, clearance by a healthcare professional, or resolution of symptoms. In the prospective study, whole blood, serum and a nasopharyngeal or oropharyngeal swab were collected from each participant by mobile phlebotomists. Additional blood draws and questionnaires over a 2-month period could optionally be provided by prospective study participants. Before DNA extraction, blood samples from the prospective study were shipped at room temperature or frozen.

The sequence joins TRBV12-3 or TRBV12-4 to TRBJ2-5, and perhaps TRBD2 as D gene, on 6 matching bases. The sequence was obtained from a woman in her thirties or forties who had recovered from COVID-19. Input material: PBMCs or T cells enriched from blood (not recorded which). The CDR3 protein is CASSLASGETQYF. The DNA reads as follows: TGTGCCAGCAGTTTAGCTAGCGGAGAGACCCAGTACTTC.